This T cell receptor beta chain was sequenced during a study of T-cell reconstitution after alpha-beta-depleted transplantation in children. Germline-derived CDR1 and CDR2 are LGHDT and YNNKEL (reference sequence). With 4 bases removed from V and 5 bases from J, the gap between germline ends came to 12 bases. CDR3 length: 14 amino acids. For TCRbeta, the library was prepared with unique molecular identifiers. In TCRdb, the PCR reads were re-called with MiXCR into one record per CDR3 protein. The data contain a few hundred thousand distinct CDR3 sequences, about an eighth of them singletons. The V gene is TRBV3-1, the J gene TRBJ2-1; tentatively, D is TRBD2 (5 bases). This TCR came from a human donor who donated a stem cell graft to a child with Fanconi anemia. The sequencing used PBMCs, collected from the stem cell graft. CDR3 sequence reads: CASSPDFFDNEQFF. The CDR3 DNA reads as TGTGCCAGCAGCCCGGACTTTTTCGACAATGAGCAGTTCTTC.